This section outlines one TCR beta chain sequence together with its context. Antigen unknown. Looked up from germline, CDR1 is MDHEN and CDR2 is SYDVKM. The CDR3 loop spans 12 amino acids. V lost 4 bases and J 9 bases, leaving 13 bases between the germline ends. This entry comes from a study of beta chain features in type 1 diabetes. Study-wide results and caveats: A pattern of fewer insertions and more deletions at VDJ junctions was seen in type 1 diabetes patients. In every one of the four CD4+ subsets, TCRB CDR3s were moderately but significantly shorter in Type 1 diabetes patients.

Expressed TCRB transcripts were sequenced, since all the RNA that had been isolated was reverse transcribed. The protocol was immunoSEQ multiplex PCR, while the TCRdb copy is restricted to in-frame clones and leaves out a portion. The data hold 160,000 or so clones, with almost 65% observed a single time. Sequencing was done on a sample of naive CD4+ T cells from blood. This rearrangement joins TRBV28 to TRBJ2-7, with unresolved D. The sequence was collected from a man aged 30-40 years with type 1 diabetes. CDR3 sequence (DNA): TGTGCCAGCAGTTCACCCAGCCGCGGGCAGTACTTC. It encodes CASSSPSRGQYF.